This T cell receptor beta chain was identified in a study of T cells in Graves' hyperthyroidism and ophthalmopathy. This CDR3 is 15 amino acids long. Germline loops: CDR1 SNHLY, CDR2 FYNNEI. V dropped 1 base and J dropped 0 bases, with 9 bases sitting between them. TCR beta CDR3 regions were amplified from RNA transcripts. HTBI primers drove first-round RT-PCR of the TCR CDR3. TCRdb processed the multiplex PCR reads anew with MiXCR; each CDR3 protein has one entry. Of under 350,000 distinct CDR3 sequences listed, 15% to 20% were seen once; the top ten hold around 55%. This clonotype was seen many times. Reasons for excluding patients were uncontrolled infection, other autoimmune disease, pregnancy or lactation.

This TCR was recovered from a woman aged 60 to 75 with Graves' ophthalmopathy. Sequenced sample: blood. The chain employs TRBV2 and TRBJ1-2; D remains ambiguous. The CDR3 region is CASSEVRVANYGYTF. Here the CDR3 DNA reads TGTGCCAGCAGTGAAGTGCGGGTGGCTAACTATGGCTACACCTTC.